The rows below give T cell receptor beta chains drawn from one sample of a study of shared clonotypes between healthy human individuals. Profiling relied on immunoSEQ multiplex PCR, and the TCRdb table lists in-frame clones only, not all of them. The sample records approximately 500,000 clones, 79% being singletons. The material sequenced was PBMCs. The origin of the receptors is a middle-aged woman in good health. Some clones in this sample may be carry-over from other donors' samples. Each CDR3 is given with its conserved first and last residue. The order of the fields is clone size, J gene, V gene, D gene, CDR3 protein, CDR3 DNA. D genes are given only for firm matches. Only part of the rows carry a size: once, few, many, or a class if the clone is expanded.

>few|TRBJ2-3|TRBV28|TRBD2
CASSSSAGGPSTDTQYF
TGTGCCAGCAGCTCCAGTGCGGGAGGCCCCAGCACAGATACGCAGTATTTT
>NA|TRBJ1-2|TRBV7-9|NA
CASSSRGRTADGYTF
TGTGCCAGCAGCTCTAGGGGAAGGACAGCTGATGGCTACACCTTC
>NA|TRBJ1-4|TRBV19|TRBD1
CASSPLDREALNEKLFF
TGTGCCAGTAGTCCTCTGGACAGGGAGGCACTTAATGAAAAACTGTTTTTT
>NA|TRBJ2-7|TRBV6-1|TRBD2
CASETSGAIYEQYF
TGTGCCAGCGAAACTAGCGGGGCTATCTACGAGCAGTACTTC
>NA|TRBJ1-2|TRBV9|NA
CASSGQPRGQDYGYTF
TGTGCCAGCAGCGGACAGCCAAGGGGCCAGGACTATGGCTACACCTTC
>NA|TRBJ2-5|TRBV5-4|NA
CASSLQLQETQYF
TGTGCCAGCAGCTTGCAACTGCAAGAGACCCAGTACTTC
>NA|TRBJ2-3|TRBV2|NA
CAPTGVRADTQYF
TGTGCCCCAACGGGAGTGAGGGCAGATACGCAGTATTTT
>NA|TRBJ2-5|TRBV27|TRBD2
CASSQGLAGGRETQYF
TGTGCCAGCAGTCAGGGACTAGCGGGAGGTCGAGAGACCCAGTACTTC
>NA|TRBJ1-1|TRBV15|NA
CATSRERQSNTEAFF
TGTGCCACCAGCAGAGAGAGACAGTCGAACACTGAAGCTTTCTTT
>few|TRBJ2-7|TRBV18|TRBD2
CASSAQFQTSGTQLHEQYF
TGTGCCAGCTCAGCCCAATTCCAAACTAGCGGGACCCAGCTCCACGAGCAGTACTTC
>NA|TRBJ2-3|TRBV9|NA
CASSVVGTDTQYF
TGTGCCAGCAGCGTAGTCGGCACAGATACGCAGTATTTT
>NA|TRBJ2-5|TRBV5-4|NA
CASSAEGVERETQYF
TGTGCCAGCAGCGCCGAGGGTGTCGAAAGGGAGACCCAGTACTTC
>NA|TRBJ2-1|TRBV10-2|TRBD2
CASRGSSGSGRDEQFF
TGCGCCAGCAGGGGGTCTAGCGGGAGTGGTAGGGATGAGCAGTTCTTC
>NA|TRBJ2-2|TRBV4-2|TRBD2
CASSQEGLEAGELFF
TGTGCCAGCAGCCAAGAGGGACTAGAGGCTGGGGAGCTGTTTTTT
>NA|TRBJ1-4|TRBV30|NA
CAWSVQTDEKLFF
TGTGCCTGGAGTGTACAAACGGACGAAAAACTGTTTTTT
>NA|TRBJ2-1|TRBV7-2|NA
CASSLYGGEQFF
TGTGCCAGCAGCTTATACGGTGGTGAGCAGTTCTTC
>NA|TRBJ2-3|TRBV2|NA
CASSEQRASLDTQYF
TGTGCCAGCAGTGAGCAGCGAGCCTCGTTAGATACGCAGTATTTT
>NA|TRBJ1-1|TRBV6-5|NA
CASSYSLGNTEAFF
TGTGCCAGCAGTTACTCGCTGGGGAACACTGAAGCTTTCTTT
>many|TRBJ1-1|TRBV30|TRBD1
CAGRQTGGTQRNTEAFF
TGTGCCGGACGCCAGACAGGGGGAACGCAACGGAACACTGAAGCTTTCTTT
>NA|TRBJ2-7|TRBV28|NA
CASSLAGRSSYEQYF
TGTGCCAGCAGTTTAGCGGGAAGGAGCTCCTACGAGCAGTACTTC
>NA|TRBJ2-3|TRBV7-3|NA
CASSLTGSGSTDTQYF
TGTGCCAGCAGCTTAACGGGGAGCGGGAGCACAGATACGCAGTATTTT
>NA|TRBJ2-2|TRBV7-3|NA
CASSYGARTGELFF
TGTGCCAGCAGCTACGGAGCTCGCACCGGGGAGCTGTTTTTT
>once|TRBJ2-7|TRBV7-9|TRBD2
CASSGGTSGSYEQYF
TGTGCCAGCAGCGGCGGGACTAGCGGTTCCTACGAGCAGTACTTC
>NA|TRBJ2-7|TRBV6-5|TRBD1
CASSYSAGGPYEQYF
TGTGCCAGCAGTTACTCGGCAGGGGGACCCTACGAGCAGTACTTC